The entry that follows covers one T cell receptor beta chain sequence. The antigen is not known. The data belong to a study of glioma-infiltrating T cells after dendritic cell vaccination. For the study at large: Patients received autologous tumor lysate-pulsed dendritic cell vaccination between about 2003 and 2013. Three intradermal dendritic cell vaccine injections were given every two weeks.

Study-level results: Higher pretreatment TIL content predicted longer progression-free time and survival.

Assay used: immunoSEQ multiplex PCR; TCRdb lists only in-frame clones, some missing. Among almost 90,000 clones listed, roughly four fifths were seen once. Per germline, CDR1 KGHSH and CDR2 LQKENI. V dropped 3 bases and J dropped 4; count of bases not matched to a gene: 9. There are 17 residues in the CDR3. Specified time point: after dendritic cell vaccination, including at tumor progression/relapse. This chain links TRBV18 with TRBJ2-1; TRBD1 matches 10 bases. Sample: blood, taken after dendritic cell vaccination. The receptor was derived from a human donor with glioblastoma. The chain's CDR3 is CASSPPSRDRGYNEQFF. DNA of the CDR3: TGTGCCAGCTCACCCCCCAGCCGGGACAGGGGTTACAATGAGCAGTTCTTC.